This entry describes one T cell receptor (beta chain). As yet, its antigen is unknown. This entry comes from a study of T cell responses to AZD1222 COVID-19 vaccine. This CDR3 is 14 amino acids long. Germline V gene data show CDR1 as LNHDA and CDR2 as SQIVND (reference sequence). J gave up 8 bases and V 2 bases, and 2 bases lay outside the gene matches. The table came from immunoSEQ multiplex PCR; TCRdb's copy has only in-frame clones and leaves some out. The table records 200,000 to 300,000 clones, 80% to 95% of them present only once. The study, taken as a whole, reports: Of the AZD1222 recipients, only 5 or 6 were seropositive at baseline. White British ancestry dominated among donors, who included more females, and clonal diversity was possibly underestimated. Elevations in Spike-specific TCR breadth and depth followed administration of two AZD1222 doses.

V is TRBV19 and J is TRBJ1-6; 8 bases match TRBD1. This TCR came from an adult in good health. The source material was peripheral blood, sampled on day 0 of AZD1222 vaccination. CDR3 protein: CASSITGGDSPLHF. In DNA, the CDR3 is TGTGCCAGTAGTATAACAGGGGGGGATTCACCCCTCCACTTT.